Detailed here is one T cell receptor (beta chain). Antigen: not known. This record belongs to a study of OX40 agonist ivuxolimab in advanced cancers. General observations from the study: Patients who responded partially at 0.1-3.0 mg/kg showed clonal expansion ranking among the lowest. Clonal expansion was seen in CD4+ and CD8+ blood T cells by week 6 at 0.1 to 3.0 mg/kg.

Clones were sequenced by immunoSEQ multiplex PCR, and TCRdb holds only the in-frame ones, with some missing. This table has some 63,000 clones, approximately 94% appearing once. The receptor was derived from an adult with an advanced solid tumor such as melanoma, head and neck, liver or kidney cancer. Here the sequenced sample was CD4+ or CD8+ T cells sorted from blood, taken in a trial of the OX40 agonist ivuxolimab.

The chain's CDR3 is CASSLSIVTGELFF. DNA for the CDR3: TGTGCCAGCAGCTTAAGTATAGTAACCGGGGAGCTGTTTTTT. V and J are TRBV7-9 and TRBJ2-2; D not certain. Germline lookup yields CDR1 SEHNR and CDR2 FQNEAQ (reference sequence). Between the trimmed V and J ends, which lost 2 bases and 5 bases, there was a span of 9 bases. The CDR3 runs to 14 residues.